This T cell receptor (beta chain) was recorded in a study of blood T cell repertoires in COVID-19. V trimming: 7 bases; J trimming: 5 bases; junction bases outside the gene matches: 5. CDR3 size: 14 residues. Looked up from germline, CDR1 is MNHEY and CDR2 is SVGAGI. Produced via immunoSEQ multiplex PCR; TCRdb's table is partial and in-frame only. The profile covers some 530,000 clones, with approximately 83% appearing a single time and more than 3% taken by the ten largest. This clone is a singleton in its sample. Sequencing input: peripheral blood. The chain has TRBV6-5 and TRBJ2-7; 13 bases are a match to TRBD2. The receptor was derived from a human donor in a cohort sampled during active COVID-19. CDR3 residues: CASTKGLAGDEQYF. The CDR3 nucleotides read TGTGCCAGCACTAAAGGACTAGCGGGAGACGAGCAGTACTTC.